The clone carrying this T cell receptor (beta chain) came up a few times. The V and J ends lost 5 bases and 10 bases respectively, with 15 bases between them. Germline loops: CDR1 KGHSH, CDR2 LQKENI. The CDR3 covers 13 residues. The data were taken from a study of blood T cells in healthy people across ages. Then a second PCR, running roughly 7 to 11 cycles, was carried out with a sample-barcoded 5' primer and a J-beta primer mix. TCRdb re-called the 5' RACE reads through MiXCR, storing one row per CDR3 protein. The table shows some 760,000 distinct CDR3 sequences, with roughly 25% occurring only once. These data were also filed under a second study, of T cells of mothers and their children.

The sequencing input was blood. The chain joins TRBV18 to TRBJ2-1; a weak D match, TRBD1 (7 bases). The receptor's source is a boy aged 5-17 years in good health. The CDR3: CASSSIQGGEQFF. CDR3 nucleotides: TGTGCCAGCTCATCGATCCAGGGGGGCGAGCAGTTCTTC.